A single sample is the source of the 25 T cell receptor beta chains below, sequenced in a study of T cells in Graves' hyperthyroidism and ophthalmopathy. It was RNA transcripts that yielded the amplified TCR beta CDR3 regions. When the TCR CDR3 underwent first-round RT-PCR, the HTBI primer set was used. TCRdb fed the multiplex PCR reads into MiXCR, producing one record per CDR3 protein. The sample records roughly 570,000 distinct CDR3 sequences, 40% to 55% being singletons. The sample taken for sequencing was peripheral blood or thyroid tissue (not recorded which). All receptors come from a woman aged 18-29 years with Graves' hyperthyroidism.

This CDR3 reads CATSPRTSWQGGDGYTF. CDR3 coding DNA: TGTGCCACCAGCCCCAGGACTAGTTGGCAGGGAGGTGACGGCTACACCTTC. The chain has TRBV24-1 and TRBJ1-2; maybe TRBD1 (5 bases). The germline gives CDR1 KGHDR, CDR2 SFDVKD. V was cut by 7 bases and J by 8 bases, with 28 bases left in between. The CDR3 length is 17 residues.

As concerns this clonotype: A much more abundant neighbour one base away suggests this may be a read error. The CDR3 does not close with the conserved phenylalanine or tryptophan, likely indicating a read error. V is TRBV7-3 and J is TRBJ2-3; no clear D. Germline lookup yields CDR1 SGHTA and CDR2 FQGTGA. V lost 4 bases, J lost 2 bases, and 1 base lay in between. The CDR3 is made up of 11 amino acids. In DNA form, the CDR3 reads TGTGCCAGCAGCTCCACAGATACGCAGTATCTT. Translation: CASSSTDTQYL.

The chain joins TRBV7-9 to TRBJ1-5; TRBD1 matches 10 bases. CDR3 size: 17 residues. Losses at the gene ends were 5 bases for V and 7 bases for J; bases not matched to a gene: 14. CDR1 and CDR2 from the germline V gene are SEHNR and FQNEAQ (reference sequence). The CDR3 region is CASSTGDRGNNEQPQHF. The CDR3 DNA is TGTGCCAGCAGCACCGGGGACAGGGGTAACAATGAGCAGCCCCAGCATTTT.

This chain uses TRBV25-1 with TRBJ2-3; 8 nucleotides line up with TRBD2. V lost 7 bases and J lost 1; bases outside the gene matches: 4. The CDR3 totals 14 residues. Per germline, CDR1 MGHDK and CDR2 SYGVNS. This CDR3 is CASIGREGTDTQYF. The CDR3 DNA follows: TGTGCCAGCATAGGGCGGGAGGGCACAGATACGCAGTATTTT. The variable domain in full, with the rest retrieved from reference TRBV25-1 and TRBJ2-3, is EADIYQTPRYLVIGTGKKITLECSQTMGHDKMYWYQQDPGMELHLIHYSYGVNSTEKGDLSSESTVSRIRTEHFPLTLESARPSHTSQYLCASIGREGTDTQYFGPGTRLTVL.

This clonotype was recorded at least ten times. J is TRBJ1-1 and V is TRBV5-4, with no clear D. Trimming cost V 6 bases and J 1 base, with 4 bases left between them. Germline CDR1 and CDR2: SGHNT and YYREEE (reference sequence). The CDR3 runs 11 residues. CDR3 loop: CASTQNTEAFF. Here the CDR3 DNA reads TGTGCCAGCACCCAGAACACTGAAGCTTTCTTT.

This chain connects TRBV6-4 to TRBJ1-4; TRBD1 aligns across 8 bases. Germline-derived CDR1 and CDR2 are MRHNA and SNTAGT. The junction had 5 bases not matched to a gene; V was cut back by 0 bases and J by 8 bases. The CDR3 runs 15 residues. The CDR3 DNA reads TGTGCCAGCAGTGACTCTGGACAGGGTGGAGAAAAACTGTTTTTT. Translating gives CASSDSGQGGEKLFF.

This CDR3 reads CASSLGLAYEHF. DNA for the CDR3: TGTGCCAGCAGCTTAGGGCTAGCCTACGAGCATTTT. The V call is TRBV7-2, the J call TRBJ1-5; D is undetermined. The germline CDR1 and CDR2 sequences are SGHTA and FQGNSA. Trimming took 1 base from V and 14 from J, leaving 12 bases between them. This CDR3 contains 12 residues.

This chain connects TRBV7-9 to TRBJ1-3, with D possibly TRBD1 on 5 matching bases. Germline V lookup: CDR1 SEHNR, CDR2 FQNEAQ (reference sequence). The V gene lost 1 base and the J gene lost 3 bases, with 13 bases spanning the gap. The CDR3 runs to 16 residues. The CDR3 is CASSLEGAGYGNTIYF. The CDR3 region has the DNA TGTGCCAGCAGCTTAGAAGGGGCAGGGTATGGAAACACCATATATTTT.

In regard to this clonotype: This likely comes from a read error, as the CDR3 has no conserved phenylalanine or tryptophan at its end. Because the CDR3's place on the DNA is in doubt, the DNA is left out and the CDR3 is given as listed by TCRdb. V and J are TRBV15 and TRBJ2-5; TRBD2 was called by the table and not checked on the DNA. The CDR3 spans 8 residues, counting both ends. Germline-derived CDR1 and CDR2 are LNHNV and YYDKDF (reference sequence). CDR3 sequence reads: CATSRGGL.

This clonotype was recorded a few times. The chain is built from TRBV27 and TRBJ1-1; D is uncertain. In germline, CDR1 is MNHEY, CDR2 SMNVEV (reference sequence). V was cut by 5 bases and J by 4 bases, with 11 bases left in between. This CDR3 is built from 13 residues. CDR3 protein: CASSPRQLTEAFF. CDR3 sequence (DNA): TGTGCCAGCAGTCCACGACAACTCACTGAAGCTTTCTTT.

In the case of this clonotype: A much larger clone differs from this one at a single base, so this may be a read error. The chain recombines TRBV12-3 or TRBV12-4 with TRBJ2-2; the D is unclear. This CDR3 contains 12 residues. For the CDR3, the DNA is TGTGCCAGCAGTCGGACCGCCGGGCAGCTGTTTTTT. Protein sequence: CASSRTAGQLFF.

This clonotype has at least ten counts. The chain combines TRBV7-9 with TRBJ1-4; TRBD1 matches 9 bases. Looked up from germline, CDR1 is SEHNR and CDR2 is FQNEAQ (reference sequence). The CDR3 runs to 16 residues. V was pared by 3 bases and J by 0 bases, with 2 bases of the junction left unmatched. The CDR3 sequence: CASSLTGGATNEKLFF. CDR3 coding DNA: TGTGCCAGCAGCTTGACAGGGGGAGCAACTAATGAAAAACTGTTTTTT.

V and J are TRBV29-1 and TRBJ1-2; D is perhaps TRBD1 (5 bases). V lost 8 bases, J lost 6 bases, and 13 bases lay in between. Germline V lookup: CDR1 SQVTM, CDR2 ANQGSEA. The CDR3 extends over 11 amino acids. For the CDR3, the DNA is TGCAGCTTAGGTCAGGGCCATGGCTACACCTTC. As protein: CSLGQGHGYTF.

On this clonotype: A much larger clone sits a single nucleotide away, making a read error possible. CDR3 sequence (DNA): TGCGCCAGCAGCTCCCGGGACCCTGGAAGCACCATATATTTT. This encodes CASSSRDPGSTIYF. This rearrangement joins TRBV5-6 to TRBJ1-3, with D perhaps TRBD1 (5 bases). From germline, CDR1 is SGHDT and CDR2 YYEEEE. CDR3 length: 14 amino acids.

V is TRBV7-4 and J is TRBJ2-7, with TRBD2 matching over 8 bases. The CDR3 length is 19 residues. Looked up from germline, CDR1 is SGHVT and CDR2 is SQSDAQ. V lost 3 bases to trimming and J lost 3 bases; unmatched junction nucleotides: 19. For the CDR3, the DNA is TGTGCCAGCAGCTTGCGGACTACGTTAGCGGGACCTACAATCTACGAGCAGTACTTC. This sequence encodes CASSLRTTLAGPTIYEQYF. The whole variable domain, remainder taken from reference TRBV7-4 and TRBJ2-7, is GAGVSQSPRYKVAKRGRDVALRCDSISGHVTLYWYRQTLGQGSEVLTYSQSDAQRDKSGRPSGRFSAERPERSVSTLKIQRTEQGDSAVYLCASSLRTTLAGPTIYEQYFGPGTRLTVT.

This clonotype was detected many times. The CDR3 DNA sequence: TGTGCCAGCTCGCCGGGGGGTGCCGTGGGCTACACCTTC. It codes for CASSPGGAVGYTF. This chain uses TRBV18 with TRBJ1-2; possibly TRBD1 for D (5 bases). The CDR3 length is 13 residues. Germline V CDR1 and CDR2: KGHSH, LQKENI. V shed 6 bases and J shed 8 bases, with 16 bases lying between them.

This clonotype was observed a handful of times. This chain uses TRBV4-1 with TRBJ2-7; no clear D. There are 16 residues in the CDR3. The V and J ends lost 0 bases and 2 bases respectively, with 14 bases between them. Germline CDR1 is MGHRA and CDR2 is YSYEKL. The CDR3 DNA is TGCGCCAGCAGCCAAGACGGGCAACTCCGGCCCTACGAGCAGTACTTC. It yields the protein CASSQDGQLRPYEQYF.

This rearrangement joins TRBV20-1 to TRBJ1-3; 9 positions agree with TRBD1. Trimming cost V 6 bases and J 0 bases; bases outside gene matches: 3. Germline assignment: CDR1 DFQATT and CDR2 SNEGSKA (reference sequence). The CDR3 contains 14 residues. The CDR3 DNA reads as TGCAGTGCCGCGACAGGGGGCTCTGGAAACACCATATATTTT. Protein product: CSAATGGSGNTIYF.

As to this clonotype: Germline is not matched at one junction end, which may reflect a read error. The V call is TRBV11-2, the J call TRBJ1-5; D is unresolved. Germline V gives CDR1 SGHAT, CDR2 FQNNGV. CDR3 length: 13 amino acids. This chain's CDR3 is CASGLVGNQPQHF. Written as DNA, the CDR3 is TGTGCCAGCGGCTTGGTGGGCAATCAGCCCCAGCATTTT.

The chain recombines TRBV10-3 with TRBJ1-6; tentatively, D is TRBD1 (6 bases). V was pared by 2 bases and J by 7 bases, with 9 bases between. The CDR3 is made up of 14 amino acids. Germline CDR1 is ENHRY and CDR2 is SYGVKD. CDR3 sequence reads: CAISEAGQNSPLHF. The CDR3, as DNA: TGTGCCATCAGTGAGGCTGGACAGAATTCACCCCTCCACTTT.

This clonotype was counted at least ten times. This chain joins TRBV29-1 and TRBJ1-2; 9 nucleotides match TRBD1. Unmatched junction bases numbered 10, after V lost 7 bases and J lost 4 bases. The CDR3 runs to 14 residues. Per germline, CDR1 SQVTM and CDR2 ANQGSEA. CDR3 region: CSARGTGRSYGYTF. CDR3 sequence (DNA): TGCAGCGCTAGAGGGACAGGGAGATCCTATGGCTACACCTTC. Complete variable domain (other parts from reference TRBV29-1 and TRBJ1-2): SAVISQKPSRDICQRGTSLTIQCQVDSQVTMMFWYRQQPGQSLTLIATANQGSEATYESGFVIDKFPISRPNLTFSTLTVSNMSPEDSSIYLCSARGTGRSYGYTFGSGTRLTVV.

This clonotype has at least ten counts. V gene TRBV7-2 combines with J gene TRBJ1-4; TRBD1 agrees at 7 bases. The germline V gene has CDR1 SGHTA and CDR2 FQGNSA. J was trimmed by 8 bases and V by 4 bases; bases with no gene match: 4. CDR3 length: 13 residues. The CDR3 coding sequence is TGTGCCAGCAGCTCGGACAGGTTGGAAAAACTGTTTTTT. This gives the protein CASSSDRLEKLFF.

This clonotype appeared a single time. A read error may explain this, as a much larger clone is one base away. The V and J genes are TRBV7-9 and TRBJ2-2; 8 bases map to TRBD2. This CDR3 has 17 residues. Per the germline V gene, CDR1 is SEHNR and CDR2 is FQNEAQ (reference sequence). The CDR3 is CASSQISGVANSGELFF. The CDR3 bases are TGTGCCAGCAGCCAAATTAGCGGGGTCGCGAACTCCGGGGAGCTGTTTTTT.

This clonotype was observed at least ten times. The chain is built from TRBV4-1 and TRBJ1-4; D possibly corresponds to TRBD1 (6 bases). This CDR3 contains 14 residues. Germline V gene data show CDR1 as MGHRA and CDR2 as YSYEKL. Trimming stripped 6 bases from V and 8 bases from J, with 16 bases between. The CDR3 sequence: CASRQRGFGEKLFF. In nucleotides, the CDR3 is TGCGCCAGCAGGCAGAGGGGGTTTGGGGAAAAACTGTTTTTT.

This clonotype showed up many times. The CDR3 loop is CASSQGQGAPGANVLTF. DNA for the CDR3: TGTGCCAGCAGCCAGGGACAGGGGGCGCCTGGGGCCAACGTCCTGACTTTC. V gene TRBV11-3 combines with J gene TRBJ2-6; 12 bases line up with TRBD1. Losses at the gene ends were 5 bases for V and 2 bases for J; bases not matched to a gene: 4. Germline V CDR1 and CDR2: SGHNT, YENEEA. The length of the CDR3 is 17 residues.